The rows below give T cell receptor beta chains drawn from one sample of a study of blood T cells in healthy people across ages. TCRdb re-called the 5' RACE reads through MiXCR, storing one row per CDR3 protein. The table shows 780,000 or so distinct CDR3 sequences, with approximately 25% occurring only once. In addition, the sample was reused for a study of T cells of mothers and their children.

Sequencing was performed on blood. The source is a boy aged 5-17 years in good health. Each CDR3 is given with its conserved first and last residue. D genes are given only for firm matches. The listing skips clone size in some rows; elsewhere it reads once, few, many or a size class.

few	TRBJ1-4	TRBV6-6	NA	TGTGCCAGCAGTTACGGATACGGGATAACTAATGAAAAACTGTTTTTT	CASSYGYGITNEKLFF
few	TRBJ2-1	TRBV3-1	TRBD2	TGTGCCAGCAGCATCCAGACTAGCGGGAGGGCCCTCAATGAGCAGTTCTTC	CASSIQTSGRALNEQFF
NA	TRBJ1-3	TRBV6-1	TRBD1	TGTGCCAGCAGTGCCGAAATACAATCAGGGACAGGGGGCGGTTGTCGAAGAAACACCATATATTTT	CASSAEIQSGTGGGCRRNTIYF
NA	TRBJ1-5	TRBV20-1	NA	TGCAGTGCTAGACCCCAGGAGTATCAGCCCCAGCATTTT	CSARPQEYQPQHF
few	TRBJ2-3	TRBV29-1	TRBD2	TGCAGCGTTGAAGATGGGGGGGTAGGCACAGATACGCAGTATTTT	CSVEDGGVGTDTQYF
many	TRBJ1-5	TRBV12-3/TRBV12-4	NA	TGTGCCAGCGGGCGGGGGAACCGGGACACCAATCAGCCCCAGCATTTT	CASGRGNRDTNQPQHF
few	TRBJ1-1	TRBV3-1	NA	TGTGCCAGCAGCCGATTACAGGGACCCCCTGAAGCTTTCTTT	CASSRLQGPPEAFF
few	TRBJ2-1	TRBV24-1	NA	TGTGCCACCAGTGCTGAGGCAGCGATCGGGAGCTCCTACAATGAGCAGTTCTTC	CATSAEAAIGSSYNEQFF
few	TRBJ2-5	TRBV12-3/TRBV12-4	TRBD1	TGTGCCAGCAGCACCCGGACAGGGATCCAAGAGACCCAGTACTTC	CASSTRTGIQETQYF
few	TRBJ2-1	TRBV4-3	TRBD2	TGCGCCAGCAGCCAAGGCTTCAGCGGGAGGTTCTATGAGCAGTTCTTC	CASSQGFSGRFYEQFF
NA	TRBJ1-1	TRBV6-2/TRBV6-3	NA	TGTGCCAGCAGTTGGCCGGACAGGAACACTGAAGCTTTCTTT	CASSWPDRNTEAFF
few	TRBJ2-7	TRBV7-2	NA	TGTGCCAGCAGCGACCGGGACCGCAGCTCCTACGAGCAGTACTTC	CASSDRDRSSYEQYF
few	TRBJ1-6	TRBV2	NA	TGTGCCAGCAGTGAGTGGCAGGCTAATTCACCCCTCCACTTT	CASSEWQANSPLHF
NA	TRBJ2-5	TRBV28	TRBD2	TGTGCCAGCAGTTTACTAGCGGGGGGACTGTACCAAGAGACCCAGTACTTC	CASSLLAGGLYQETQYF
NA	TRBJ1-4	TRBV25-1	NA	TGTGCCAGCAGTGAATCGGGCAGGGATGAAAAACTGTTTTTT	CASSESGRDEKLFF
NA	TRBJ2-5	TRBV20-1	TRBD2	TGCAGTGCTAGATCAGCGGGGGCTTTCACTCTGGGACTGCAAGAGACCCAGTACTTC	CSARSAGAFTLGLQETQYF
NA	TRBJ2-5	TRBV11-2	NA	TGTGCCAGCAGCTATGTAGGGACTGAGCAAGAGACCCAGTACTTC	CASSYVGTEQETQYF
few	TRBJ2-5	TRBV5-1	TRBD1	TGCGCCAGCAGCTTGGTGGGACAGGGAGTCGGGGAGACCCAGTACTTC	CASSLVGQGVGETQYF
NA	TRBJ1-1	TRBV24-1	NA	TGTGCCACCAGTGATAACACTGAAGCTTTCTTT	CATSDNTEAFF
few	TRBJ1-6	TRBV21-1	NA	TGTGCCAGCAGCAAAGTGGCGGGACAGATTTATAATTCACCCCTCCACTTT	CASSKVAGQIYNSPLHF
NA	TRBJ2-2	TRBV2	NA	TGTGCCAGCAGTGAAGAGTCAGGGGAGACGGGGGAGCTGTTTTTT	CASSEESGETGELFF
once	TRBJ2-7	TRBV6-5	TRBD1	TGTGCCAGCAGTTACTCGGACAGGGGGTACGAGCAGTACTTC	CASSYSDRGYEQYF
few	TRBJ2-7	TRBV29-1	TRBD1	TGCAGCATAGGCTTAGAGGACAGGGGTCGGTACGAGCAGTACTTC	CSIGLEDRGRYEQYF
NA	TRBJ1-3	TRBV7-2	NA	TGTGCCAGCAGCCAAGCAACGGACGGGGGAACTGGAAACACCATATATTTT	CASSQATDGGTGNTIYF
NA	TRBJ2-2	TRBV29-1	NA	TGCAGCGTCGTACTAACAGAATCGAACACCGGGGAGCTGTTTTTT	CSVVLTESNTGELFF
once	TRBJ1-2	TRBV7-8	TRBD1	TGTGCCAGCAGCTTAAAAGTCTCAGGGGGCGAGGGCTACACCTTC	CASSLKVSGGEGYTF
few	TRBJ2-5	TRBV7-2	TRBD2	TGTGCCAGCAGCTTCCTAGATGGCGGGAGTATAGAGACCCAGTACTTC	CASSFLDGGSIETQYF
NA	TRBJ2-5	TRBV7-9	TRBD1	TGTGCCAGCAGCTTAGAGGCCCCAGGGGGAGAGACCCAGTACTTC	CASSLEAPGGETQYF
NA	TRBJ2-3	TRBV28	TRBD1	TGTGCCAGCAGTTTCAAAGGAGCCCGGGACAGGGGGTGGAATACGCAGTATTTT	CASSFKGARDRGWNTQYF
NA	TRBJ2-1	TRBV12-3/TRBV12-4	NA	TGTGCCAGCAGTTTGGACAGACCATACTACAATGAGCAGTTCTTC	CASSLDRPYYNEQFF
NA	TRBJ2-2	TRBV5-5	NA	TGTGCCAGCAGCCCCGGGATCTTCGAAGGCACCGGGGAGCTGTTTTTT	CASSPGIFEGTGELFF
NA	TRBJ2-7	TRBV7-6	TRBD1	TGTGCCAGCAGCTTAGGGACAGGGTCTTCCGAGCAGTACTTC	CASSLGTGSSEQYF
NA	TRBJ2-2	TRBV19	NA	TGTGCCAGTAGTACTTCGGGGCATACCACCGGGGAGCTGTTTTTT	CASSTSGHTTGELFF
NA	TRBJ2-2	TRBV7-8	NA	TGTGCCAGCAGCGGGGCGGCGAACACCGGGGAGCTGTTTTTT	CASSGAANTGELFF
NA	TRBJ2-3	TRBV5-6	TRBD2	TGTGCCAGCAGCCGGGGGACTAGCTCAGCAGATACGCAGTATTTT	CASSRGTSSADTQYF
NA	TRBJ1-1	TRBV27	TRBD1	TGTGCCAGCACAAGGACAGGGCGAGAGACTGAAGCTTTCTTT	CASTRTGRETEAFF
many	TRBJ2-7	TRBV5-1	TRBD1	TGCGCCAGCAGCCTACAACCGGGACAGGGATACGAGCAGTACTTC	CASSLQPGQGYEQYF
once	TRBJ1-5	TRBV12-3/TRBV12-4	TRBD1	TGTGCCAGCAGGACAGGGGAAGGCAATCAGCCCCAGCATTTT	CASRTGEGNQPQHF
NA	TRBJ1-5	TRBV11-2	NA	TGTGCCAGCAGCTTAGAGTTCCCCGGACAGCCCCAGCATTTT	CASSLEFPGQPQHF
NA	TRBJ2-7	TRBV4-3	NA	TGCGCCAGCAGCCAAGTTACAGGGACCTACTACGAGCAGTACTTC	CASSQVTGTYYEQYF
few	TRBJ2-5	TRBV5-5	NA	TGTGCCAGCAGCTTGGCGCAAAGCCAAGAGACCCAGTACTTC	CASSLAQSQETQYF
few	TRBJ1-1	TRBV5-5	NA	TGTGCCAGCAGCCCCTCAGATATGACGATGAACACTGAAGCTTTCTTT	CASSPSDMTMNTEAFF
NA	TRBJ1-1	TRBV6-6	TRBD1	TGTGCCAGCAGTTACAGGGGGCAGAACACTGAAGCTTTCTTT	CASSYRGQNTEAFF
few	TRBJ2-1	TRBV4-3	NA	TGCGCCAGCAGCCAACATACCCGGGATCACAATGAGCAGTTCTTC	CASSQHTRDHNEQFF
few	TRBJ1-3	TRBV18	NA	TGTGCCAGCTCACCCGGACTCGGCTCTGGAAACACCATATATTTT	CASSPGLGSGNTIYF
NA	TRBJ2-1	TRBV12-3/TRBV12-4	NA	TGTGCCAGCAGTTCACCGGGGATTTACAATGAGCAGTTCTTC	CASSSPGIYNEQFF
NA	TRBJ1-5	TRBV20-1	TRBD1	TGCAGTGCCGAGACAGGGGTTGGACAGCCCCAGCATTTT	CSAETGVGQPQHF
few	TRBJ1-4	TRBV28	TRBD1	TGTGCCAGCAGATGGGACAGTGCAACTAATGAAAAACTGTTTTTT	CASRWDSATNEKLFF
NA	TRBJ1-2	TRBV3-1	NA	TGTGCCAGCAGCCAAGAACCGGGTCCCTTTGGCTACACCTTC	CASSQEPGPFGYTF